The sequence of this TCR beta chain was determined in a study of vaccination and CD4 T cells after COVID-19. Germline-derived CDR1 and CDR2 are MNHEY and SMNVEV (reference sequence). The CDR3 length is 16 residues. The V and J ends lost 4 bases and 4 bases, in that order; junction bases with no gene match: 11. Indicated treatment: roughly nine-day PBMC culture with coronavirus spike peptide pools or control peptides (ViraFEST assay). CD4+ T cells that had been cultured provided DNA sequenced with the Oncomine TCR Beta short-read assay. MiXCR was run by TCRdb on the PCR reads, yielding one entry per CDR3 protein. The sample includes more than 10,000 distinct CDR3 sequences, approximately 70% of them seen just once. In the case of this clonotype: Its antigen remains unknown.

This clonotype originated in a human donor who had recovered from COVID-19. The sequenced material came from CD4+ T cells from blood, cultured in vitro. The rearrangement links TRBV27 to TRBJ2-3; 7 nucleotides match TRBD2. The DNA for the CDR3 is TGTGCCAGCAGTTCAATCGGCGGGAGTGGGTCAGATACGCAGTATTTT. Protein sequence: CASSSIGGSGSDTQYF.